This T cell receptor (beta chain) was sequenced during a study of blood T cells in healthy people across ages. CDR1 is MNHNS and CDR2 is SASEGT in the germline V gene. CDR3 size: 19 residues. J lost 4 bases, V lost 6 bases, and 11 bases had no gene match. The donors, healthy Caucasians from Russia, were aged roughly 6 to 90. PCR was performed a second time for about 7 to 11 cycles using a sample-barcoded 5' primer and a J-beta primer mix. A template-switch adaptor that had 12 random nucleotides put a tag on each cDNA molecule. TCRdb called the 5' RACE reads again in MiXCR, with one record for every CDR3 protein. The data show fewer than 2 million distinct CDR3 sequences, with 35% to 50% seen just once and roughly 24% held by the top ten. As regards this clonotype: Its target is unknown.

Study-level findings and limits: Among T cells, TCR beta diversity per million cells dropped roughly linearly as age rose. Whereas aged donors had fewer naive CD4+ cells, long-lived donors had more of them and higher diversity.

The chain carries TRBV6-1 and TRBJ2-6; 14 bases agree with TRBD2. This TCR was sampled from a human donor in good health. The sequenced material came from blood. CDR3 region: CASSLRLAGGLSGANVLTF. The CDR3, as DNA: TGTGCCAGCAGCCTAAGACTAGCGGGGGGGTTGTCAGGGGCCAACGTCCTGACTTTC.